The 29 T cell receptor beta chains presented below share a single source sample, sequenced in a study of blood T cell repertoires in COVID-19. Here immunoSEQ multiplex PCR was the method, and the copy in TCRdb shows in-frame clones only, minus some. The sample carries hundreds of thousands of clones, approximately 82% recorded once. Sequencing was done on a sample of peripheral blood. These receptors all stem from an elderly woman with acute or convalescent COVID-19.

V and J are TRBV6-5 and TRBJ2-1; unclear D gene. With 4 bases removed from V and 7 bases from J, the gap between germline ends came to 8 bases. The CDR3 consists of 12 residues. Germline CDR1 is MNHEY and CDR2 is SVGAGI. The CDR3 protein is CASSSDKNEQFF. In DNA form, the CDR3 reads TGTGCCAGCAGTTCCGACAAGAATGAGCAGTTCTTC.

The chain employs TRBV11-2 and TRBJ1-1; D is possibly TRBD1 (5 bases). Per germline, CDR1 SGHAT and CDR2 FQNNGV. The CDR3 consists of 13 residues. Trimming cost V 5 bases and J 4 bases, with 11 bases left between them. CDR3 DNA: TGTGCCAGCAGCCTGGGACTGGGCACTGAAGCTTTCTTT. Its protein is CASSLGLGTEAFF.

This chain uses TRBV7-2 with TRBJ1-2, with D hard to call. The CDR3 is 14 residues long. CDR1 is SGHTA and CDR2 is FQGNSA in the germline V gene. Trimming pared 5 bases from V and 2 bases from J, leaving 12 bases between. Here the CDR3 DNA reads TGTGCCAGCAGCGGCAGGCTCCACAACTATGGCTACACCTTC. Its translation: CASSGRLHNYGYTF.

This chain links TRBV4-3 with TRBJ2-5, with 7 nucleotides matching TRBD2. Germline V gene sequence: CDR1 LGHNA, CDR2 YSLEER. The CDR3 covers 16 residues. Trimming took 8 bases from V and 7 from J; bases not matched to a gene: 19. The DNA of the CDR3 is TGCGCCAGCTCACAAGCCTACGGGGGGTACCTGGTGACCCAGTACTTC. Residues: CASSQAYGGYLVTQYF.

The chain employs TRBV28 and TRBJ2-7, with D unclear. Germline V gene data show CDR1 as MDHEN and CDR2 as SYDVKM. CDR3 size: 14 residues. Between the trimmed V and J ends, which lost 8 bases and 0 bases, there was a span of 14 bases. The CDR3 reads CASQERIPSYEQYF. DNA of the CDR3: TGTGCCAGCCAGGAAAGAATTCCCTCCTACGAGCAGTACTTC.

As concerns this clone: The junction shows a germline mismatch at one end, possibly a read error. The identical CDR3 is also encoded by other nucleotide sequences in the sample. The genes are TRBV29-1 and TRBJ1-2; 8 bases are a match to TRBD1. The germline gives CDR1 SQVTM, CDR2 ANQGSEA. This CDR3 has 12 residues. CDR3 amino acids: CSVEDRGSGYTF. CDR3 nucleotide sequence: TGCAGTGTTGAAGACAGGGGCTCTGGCTACACCTTC.

J is TRBJ2-2 and V is TRBV7-3; 9 positions agree with TRBD2. The CDR3 is made up of 21 amino acids. Germline V CDR1 and CDR2: SGHTA, FQGTGA. V shed 5 bases and J 4 bases; nucleotides not matched to a gene: 23. The DNA of the CDR3 is TGTGCCAGCAGCACCAAGCCTCTCCTCCTTAGCGGGAGAGGGGGCACCGGGGAGCTGTTTTTT. Protein sequence: CASSTKPLLLSGRGGTGELFF. Together with reference TRBV7-3 and TRBJ2-2, the CDR3 gives the full variable domain: GAGVSQTPSNKVTEKGKYVELRCDPISGHTALYWYRQSLGQGPEFLIYFQGTGAADDSGLPNDRFFAVRPEGSVSTLKIQRTERGDSAVYLCASSTKPLLLSGRGGTGELFFGEGSRLTVL.

This chain connects TRBV5-4 to TRBJ1-5; no clear D gene. V was shortened by 0 bases and J by 3 bases, with 4 bases between the two germline ends. This CDR3 is built from 13 residues. Germline values: CDR1 SGHNT, CDR2 YYREEE (reference sequence). The DNA of the CDR3 is TGTGCCAGCAGCTTGGACATCAATCAGCCCCAGCATTTT. It translates to CASSLDINQPQHF.

The V and J genes are TRBV6-5 and TRBJ2-5; 11 bases align to TRBD2. Germline V gives CDR1 MNHEY, CDR2 SVGAGI. V shed 2 bases, J shed 3 bases, and the junction held 2 bases outside the gene matches. The length of the CDR3 is 15 residues. In DNA form, the CDR3 reads TGTGCCAGCAGTTACCCGACTAGCGGGAAAGAGACCCAGTACTTC. Protein sequence: CASSYPTSGKETQYF.

This rearrangement joins TRBV4-3 to TRBJ2-1; weak D call: TRBD2 (5 bases). The V end lost 4 bases, the J end lost 0 bases, and 13 bases lay between the germline ends. This CDR3 spans 16 amino acids. CDR1 is LGHNA and CDR2 is YSLEER in the germline V gene. The DNA for the CDR3 is TGCGCCAGCAGCCTGGATGTGGGGAGCTCCTACAATGAGCAGTTCTTC. This gives the protein CASSLDVGSSYNEQFF.

V and J are TRBV5-5 and TRBJ1-6, with D unresolved. V was clipped by 3 bases and J by 14 bases, with 18 bases between them. This CDR3 is 14 amino acids long. CDR1 is SGHKS and CDR2 is YYEKEE in the germline V gene (reference sequence). This chain's CDR3 is CASSYTPGGRTLHF. In DNA, the CDR3 is TGTGCCAGCAGCTACACTCCGGGCGGGCGCACCCTCCACTTT. Full variable domain (rest looked up from reference TRBV5-5 and TRBJ1-6): DAGVTQSPTHLIKTRGQQVTLRCSPISGHKSVSWYQQVLGQGPQFIFQYYEKEERGRGNFPDRFSARQFPNYSSELNVNALLLGDSALYLCASSYTPGGRTLHFGNGTRLTVT.

This clone has only a few counts. The J gene is TRBJ2-1, the V gene TRBV19, with 10 bases aligning to TRBD2. V shed 6 bases and J 4 bases; nucleotides not matched to a gene: 3. CDR1 is LNHDA and CDR2 is SQIVND in the germline V gene (reference sequence). This CDR3 has 14 residues. CDR3 loop: CASSRTSGYNEQFF. The CDR3, as DNA: TGTGCCAGTAGCCGGACTAGCGGATACAATGAGCAGTTCTTC.

This chain uses TRBV5-1 with TRBJ1-2, with TRBD1 as a possible D gene (5 bases). Germline CDR1 and CDR2: SGHRS and YFSETQ. V was cut by 3 bases and J by 8 bases, with 14 bases left in between. The CDR3 is 13 amino acids. CDR3 nucleotides: TGCGCCAGCAGCTCGGGGGGAGTACGAGGCTACACCTTC. Translation gives CASSSGGVRGYTF.

The chain's CDR3 is CASREEGARGAFYEQYF. CDR3 coding DNA: TGTGCCAGCAGAGAAGAGGGTGCGCGGGGGGCCTTTTACGAGCAGTACTTC. The chain combines TRBV11-2 with TRBJ2-7; 8 nucleotides agree with TRBD2. Germline CDR1 is SGHAT and CDR2 is FQNNGV. V dropped 6 bases and J dropped 4; count of bases not matched to a gene: 17. This CDR3 is built from 17 residues.

V is TRBV5-4 and J is TRBJ2-3; 12 bases line up with TRBD2. The CDR3 length is 16 residues. CDR1 is SGHNT and CDR2 is YYREEE in the germline V gene (reference sequence). V shed 5 bases and J 2 bases; nucleotides not matched to a gene: 6. The CDR3 reads CASREGLAGDTDTQYF. In DNA, the CDR3 is TGTGCCAGCAGGGAGGGACTAGCGGGTGACACAGATACGCAGTATTTT.

The chain links TRBV7-3 to TRBJ2-1, with 10 positions matching TRBD2. This CDR3 is built from 14 residues. Trimming removed 5 bases from V and 8 bases from J; junction bases left unmatched: 6. The germline V gene encodes CDR1 SGHTA and CDR2 FQGTGA. The CDR3 loop is CASSGAGGPDEQFF. In nucleotides, the CDR3 is TGTGCCAGCAGCGGAGCGGGAGGGCCGGATGAGCAGTTCTTC.

This rearrangement joins TRBV11-1 to TRBJ2-3, with D perhaps matching TRBD2 (5 bases). CDR1 and CDR2 (germline): SGHAT, FQDESV (reference sequence). The CDR3 is made up of 14 amino acids. V was cut by 4 bases and J by 10 bases, with 18 bases left in between. CDR3 amino acids: CASSYGGPLDSQYF. CDR3 coding DNA: TGTGCCAGCAGCTACGGCGGGCCCTTGGATTCGCAGTATTTT. Variable domain in full (rest from reference TRBV11-1 and TRBJ2-3): EAEVAQSPRYKITEKSQAVAFWCDPISGHATLYWYRQILGQGPELLVQFQDESVVDDSQLPKDRFSAERLKGVDSTLKIQPAELGDSAMYLCASSYGGPLDSQYFGPGTRLTVL.

This rearrangement joins TRBV27 to TRBJ2-7, with 7 bases aligning to TRBD2. Looked up from germline, CDR1 is MNHEY and CDR2 is SMNVEV (reference sequence). The CDR3 has 18 amino acids. Trimming at V came to 5 bases and at J to 7 bases, leaving 23 bases not matched to a gene. The CDR3 bases are TGTGCCAGCAGTCCCTCCTCCGACCTGGGACTATACCCGAGGGAGCAGTACTTC. Encoded protein: CASSPSSDLGLYPREQYF.

The chain combines TRBV2 with TRBJ1-4; 7 nucleotides line up with TRBD1. The junction had 7 bases not matched to a gene; V was cut back by 7 bases and J by 2 bases. Germline V CDR1 and CDR2: SNHLY, FYNNEI. CDR3 length equals 15 residues. The CDR3 spells CASMRQGLTNEKLFF. The CDR3 DNA sequence: TGTGCCAGCATGAGACAGGGTCTGACTAATGAAAAACTGTTTTTT. Based on the CDR3 plus reference TRBV2 and TRBJ1-4, the full variable domain is EPEVTQTPSHQVTQMGQEVILRCVPISNHLYFYWYRQILGQKVEFLVSFYNNEISEKSEIFDDQFSVERPDGSNFTLKIRSTKLEDSAMYFCASMRQGLTNEKLFFGSGTQLSVL.

The chain employs TRBV7-9 and TRBJ1-5; no clear D. Germline assignment: CDR1 SEHNR and CDR2 FQNEAQ (reference sequence). The V gene lost 5 bases and the J gene lost 4 bases, with 15 bases spanning the gap. The CDR3 consists of 15 residues. The CDR3 region has the DNA TGTGCCAGCAGCGTAGGGCTGACGGGGAATCAGCCCCAGCATTTT. Translated: CASSVGLTGNQPQHF. The whole variable domain, filled in from reference TRBV7-9 and TRBJ1-5, reads DTGVSQNPRHKITKRGQNVTFRCDPISEHNRLYWYRQTLGQGPEFLTYFQNEAQLEKSRLLSDRFSAERPKGSFSTLEIQRTEQGDSAMYLCASSVGLTGNQPQHFGDGTRLSIL.

The chain's CDR3 is CASSGRTGIVNTEAFF. The CDR3 bases are TGTGCCAGCAGCGGTCGGACAGGGATTGTGAACACTGAAGCTTTCTTT. The rearrangement joins TRBV9 to TRBJ1-1, with 8 bases matching TRBD1. The CDR3 sequence is 16 residues long. V dropped 3 bases and J dropped 0; count of bases not matched to a gene: 7. Germline V gives CDR1 SGDLS, CDR2 YYNGEE. Full variable domain (missing parts from reference TRBV9 and TRBJ1-1): DSGVTQTPKHLITATGQRVTLRCSPRSGDLSVYWYQQSLDQGLQFLIQYYNGEERAKGNILERFSAQQFPDLHSELNLSSLELGDSALYFCASSGRTGIVNTEAFFGQGTRLTVV.

This clone was counted at least ten times. This chain joins TRBV18 and TRBJ1-5; TRBD1 aligns across 8 bases. J lost 3 bases, V lost 2 bases, and 3 bases had no gene match. Looked up from germline, CDR1 is KGHSH and CDR2 is LQKENI. The length of the CDR3 is 15 residues. The CDR3 loop is CASSPGTGNNQPQHF. As DNA, the CDR3 is TGTGCCAGCTCACCAGGGACAGGAAACAATCAGCCCCAGCATTTT.

This chain links TRBV19 with TRBJ1-1, with D possibly TRBD1 on 6 matching bases. Germline CDR1 and CDR2: LNHDA and SQIVND (reference sequence). The CDR3 extends over 13 amino acids. V was cut by 6 bases and J by 1 base, with 9 bases left in between. For the CDR3, the DNA is TGTGCCAGTAGCTCACAGGGGAACACTGAAGCTTTCTTT. Encoded protein: CASSSQGNTEAFF.

The chain uses TRBV2 and TRBJ2-7; D gene uncertain. Germline V gene lookup returns CDR1 SNHLY and CDR2 FYNNEI. The V end was cut by 6 bases, the J end by 3 bases, with 12 bases between. This CDR3 contains 13 residues. CDR3 region: CASRRDTNYEQYF. CDR3 in DNA: TGTGCCAGCAGACGTGACACCAACTACGAGCAGTACTTC.

The chain recombines TRBV19 with TRBJ2-7, with TRBD1 identical over 7 bases. V trimming: 5 bases; J trimming: 2 bases; junction bases outside the gene matches: 3. This CDR3 comprises 13 residues. CDR1 is LNHDA, CDR2 SQIVND, per germline (reference sequence). CDR3 protein: CASSYGTAYEQYF. The CDR3 nucleotides read TGTGCCAGTAGTTACGGGACAGCCTACGAGCAGTACTTC.

This clone was picked up many times. The chain couples TRBV28 to TRBJ1-1; D not resolved. The CDR3 spans 15 residues. The V end lost 5 bases, the J end lost 4 bases, and 17 bases lay between the germline ends. Per the germline V gene, CDR1 is MDHEN and CDR2 is SYDVKM. CDR3 sequence reads: CASSPPRTFSTEAFF. CDR3 DNA: TGTGCCAGCAGTCCTCCGAGGACTTTCTCCACTGAAGCTTTCTTT.

The gene calls are TRBV6-5 and TRBJ2-7, with D tentatively TRBD2 (6 bases). The V and J ends lost 2 bases and 2 bases respectively, with 16 bases between them. This CDR3 contains 16 residues. The germline gives CDR1 MNHEY, CDR2 SVGAGI. As DNA, the CDR3 is TGTGCCAGCAGTTACCAGGAGGGGCGCGGGACCTACGAGCAGTACTTC. It yields the protein CASSYQEGRGTYEQYF.

CDR3 bases: TGTGCCAGCAGCCAACGGCCACGGGGAATGAGGGAGCAGTACTTC. Translated, it gives CASSQRPRGMREQYF. The rearrangement links TRBV28 to TRBJ2-7, with D possibly matching TRBD2 (5 bases). The CDR3 spans 15 residues. Germline V gene lookup returns CDR1 MDHEN and CDR2 SYDVKM. The V end was cut by 6 bases, the J end by 7 bases, with 22 bases between.

V gene TRBV11-2 combines with J gene TRBJ2-1, with TRBD2 as a possible D gene (5 bases). From germline, CDR1 is SGHAT and CDR2 FQNNGV. The CDR3 covers 12 residues. V was cut by 5 bases and J by 6 bases, with 8 bases left in between. CDR3 DNA sequence: TGTGCCAGCAGCGCGAGCGGCAATGAGCAGTTCTTC. It is translated as CASSASGNEQFF.